Sequencing of this T cell receptor beta chain was carried out in a study of shared clonotypes between healthy human individuals. The study's findings and limits: Among several donors, about 5% of naive CD4 clonotypes were found in common.

Sequencing used immunoSEQ multiplex PCR; TCRdb keeps in-frame clones, though not all of them. The table has about a million clones, around 80% seen once. A note on this clone: The antigen is unknown.

This CDR3 spans 15 amino acids. Trimming cost V 1 base and J 4 bases; bases outside gene matches: 3. Germline values: CDR1 SGHAT, CDR2 FQNNGV. The clonotype comes from a man aged 18 to 29 in good health. The chain recombines TRBV11-2 with TRBJ2-3; TRBD1 agrees at 9 bases. The sequencing input was memory CD4+ T cells sorted from blood. As for subset: CD45RA-negative fraction. The CDR3 DNA reads TGTGCCAGCAGCTTAGGGGACAGGGTTCCAGATACGCAGTATTTT. It encodes CASSLGDRVPDTQYF.